Included here is one TCR beta chain sequence, with context. Data came from immunoSEQ multiplex PCR; TCRdb stores just in-frame clones and leaves some out. The data show about 250,000 clones, approximately 89% seen once. The sample belongs to a study of blood T cell repertoires in COVID-19. Study context: Samples came from the United States, Italy and Spain, spanning acute and convalescent COVID-19.

V was pared by 3 bases and J by 2 bases, with 13 bases between. The CDR3 length is 15 residues. Germline V gene data show CDR1 as KGHSH and CDR2 as LQKENI. The sequenced sample was peripheral blood. This chain connects TRBV18 to TRBJ1-1; a possible D gene is TRBD1 (5 bases). The source of this sequence is a woman aged 25 to 45 with COVID-19, enrolled during active disease. CDR3 nucleotide sequence: TGTGCCAGCTCACCCTTCGACAGCCCCAACACTGAAGCTTTCTTT. Protein sequence: CASSPFDSPNTEAFF.